The 21 T cell receptor beta chains listed next were all sequenced from one sample in a study of cytomegalovirus exposure and HLA in healthy donors. PCR employed 60 Vbeta and 13 Jbeta primers. Assay: immunoSEQ multiplex PCR; the TCRdb copy retains only in-frame clones and omits some. The sample lists tens of thousands of clones, approximately 69% occurring once. Sequencing was carried out using PBMCs. Source of these receptors: a boy aged 5 to 17 in good health and CMV-seropositive.

The V call is TRBV5-1, the J call TRBJ2-2; 7 positions agree with TRBD1. With 0 bases clipped from V and 5 bases from J, the junction kept 4 bases outside the gene matches. The germline CDR1 and CDR2 sequences are SGHRS and YFSETQ. This CDR3 has 15 amino acids. Here the CDR3 DNA reads TGCGCCAGCAGCTTGGGACAGGGATGGACCGGGGAGCTGTTTTTT. Translation gives CASSLGQGWTGELFF.

This rearrangement joins TRBV5-1 to TRBJ2-3, with D perhaps matching TRBD2 (6 bases). V was shortened by 0 bases and J by 2 bases, with 13 bases between the two germline ends. CDR1 is SGHRS and CDR2 is YFSETQ in the germline V gene. The CDR3 spans 16 residues. CDR3 residues: CASSLGWDSPTDTQYF. As DNA, the CDR3 is TGCGCCAGCAGCTTGGGGTGGGACTCACCCACAGATACGCAGTATTTT. Complete variable domain (other parts from reference TRBV5-1 and TRBJ2-3): KAGVTQTPRYLIKTRGQQVTLSCSPISGHRSVSWYQQTPGQGLQFLFEYFSETQRNKGNFPGRFSGRQFSNSRSEMNVSTLELGDSALYLCASSLGWDSPTDTQYFGPGTRLTVL.

Worth noting for this clone: Since no conserved phenylalanine or tryptophan closes the CDR3, a read error is the likely cause. This chain joins TRBV15 and TRBJ1-1, with D unclear. CDR3 length: 13 amino acids. Germline CDR1 reads LNHNV; CDR2 reads YYDKDF (reference sequence). The ends were cut back, 5 bases at V and 5 bases at J, with 12 bases in the middle. CDR3 amino acids: CATSRSIGTEAFL. CDR3 coding DNA: TGTGCCACCAGCCGAAGTATCGGGACTGAAGCTTTCCTT.

This clone was observed a few times. The chain couples TRBV5-6 to TRBJ1-1, with 9 bases identical to TRBD1. The CDR3 loop spans 13 amino acids. J lost 8 bases, V lost 2 bases, and 4 bases had no gene match. Germline V gene lookup returns CDR1 SGHDT and CDR2 YYEEEE. The CDR3 spells CASSFPGTGEAFF. The CDR3 coding sequence is TGTGCCAGCAGCTTCCCCGGGACAGGGGAAGCTTTCTTT.

This chain connects TRBV5-1 to TRBJ2-1, with 8 bases identical to TRBD1. The V segment lost 4 bases and the J segment 2 bases; nucleotides outside the gene matches: 8. Germline lookup yields CDR1 SGHRS and CDR2 YFSETQ. CDR3 length: 16 amino acids. CDR3 sequence: CASSLTRTGTYNEQFF. Written as DNA, the CDR3 is TGCGCCAGCAGCCTCACGCGGACAGGGACCTACAATGAGCAGTTCTTC.

V is TRBV6-6 and J is TRBJ1-1, with a tentative D call TRBD1 (5 bases). This CDR3 is 14 amino acids long. Germline V gives CDR1 MNHNY, CDR2 SVGAGI (reference sequence). V was trimmed by 6 bases and J by 1 base, leaving 12 bases between them. The CDR3 protein is CASSPVGGNTEAFF. The CDR3 DNA reads TGTGCCAGCAGCCCCGTCGGGGGGAACACTGAAGCTTTCTTT.

The chain has TRBV19 and TRBJ2-5; 10 positions agree with TRBD2. The CDR3 totals 17 residues. Trimming removed 4 bases from V and 5 bases from J; junction bases left unmatched: 13. The germline CDR1 and CDR2 sequences are LNHDA and SQIVND (reference sequence). The CDR3 loop is CASSTQLAGMFGETQYF. Here the CDR3 DNA reads TGTGCCAGTAGTACACAACTAGCGGGAATGTTCGGGGAGACCCAGTACTTC.

The V gene is TRBV29-1, the J gene TRBJ1-2; TRBD1 might be the D (5 bases). The CDR3 is 12 amino acids. V lost 8 bases and J lost 5, with 15 bases in between. Germline values: CDR1 SQVTM, CDR2 ANQGSEA. The CDR3 bases are TGCAGCACCCGCACTTCAGGGTATGGCTACACCTTC. Amino acid sequence: CSTRTSGYGYTF.

The chain recombines TRBV27 with TRBJ2-7, with 7 nucleotides matching TRBD1. Germline CDR1 and CDR2: MNHEY and SMNVEV (reference sequence). The CDR3 contains 13 residues. J lost 0 bases, V lost 7 bases, and 3 bases had no gene match. The CDR3 nucleotides read TGTGCCAGCATGGGACAGAACTCCTACGAGCAGTACTTC. It is translated as CASMGQNSYEQYF.

The CDR3, as DNA: TGCGCCAGCAGCTACCCAGGGGGCGCCTCCTACGAGCAGTACTTC. It is translated as CASSYPGGASYEQYF. V is TRBV5-1 and J is TRBJ2-7; 8 bases agree with TRBD1. Germline V CDR1 and CDR2: SGHRS, YFSETQ. The CDR3 runs to 15 residues. After removal of 3 bases from V and 0 bases from J, the junction contained 5 bases not matched to a gene.

The J gene is TRBJ1-2, the V gene TRBV6-1, with 7 positions matching TRBD1. CDR1 is MNHNS and CDR2 is SASEGT in the germline V gene. V lost 6 bases, J lost 6 bases, and 7 bases stayed unmatched. The CDR3 has 13 amino acids. In nucleotides, the CDR3 is TGTGCCAGCAGGAGTCAGAGGGGGCATGGCTACACCTTC. Translation gives CASRSQRGHGYTF.

This clone occurred once. This sequence joins TRBV7-8 and TRBJ2-1, with a tentative D call TRBD1 (6 bases). V was clipped by 3 bases and J by 9 bases, with 18 bases between them. CDR1 is SGHVS, CDR2 FQNEAQ, per germline. This CDR3 region has 15 residues. CDR3 region: CASSLGLAGAGEQFF. The DNA for the CDR3 is TGTGCCAGCAGCTTGGGGCTAGCAGGGGCGGGTGAGCAGTTCTTC.

The chain couples TRBV28 to TRBJ2-3; 8 nucleotides match TRBD1. The CDR3 is 13 residues long. The germline CDR1 and CDR2 sequences are MDHEN and SYDVKM. V lost 9 bases and J lost 2; bases outside the gene matches: 4. CDR3 DNA: TGTGCCAGTAGACAGGGGAACACAGATACGCAGTATTTT. It encodes CASRQGNTDTQYF.

This clone was observed a handful of times. The chain couples TRBV28 to TRBJ2-7, with TRBD1 as a possible D gene (5 bases). V lost 7 bases and J 1 base, leaving 17 bases between the germline ends. Germline V gene lookup returns CDR1 MDHEN and CDR2 SYDVKM. This CDR3 spans 15 amino acids. The CDR3 DNA is TGTGCCAGCACTCTGGGGCAGGGTATATCCTACGAGCAGTACTTC. As protein: CASTLGQGISYEQYF.

The J gene is TRBJ1-4, the V gene TRBV27; D possibly corresponds to TRBD1 (6 bases). The V gene lost 9 bases and the J gene lost 6 bases, with 17 bases spanning the gap. The CDR3 covers 14 residues. Germline CDR1 is MNHEY and CDR2 is SMNVEV (reference sequence). The CDR3: CASRERDNYEKLFF. The CDR3 bases are TGTGCCAGTCGGGAACGGGACAACTATGAAAAACTGTTTTTT.

The rearrangement uses TRBV25-1 and TRBJ1-1; D possibly corresponds to TRBD1 (5 bases). The CDR3 consists of 14 residues. CDR1 is MGHDK and CDR2 is SYGVNS in the germline V gene. Trimming took 4 bases from V and 10 from J, leaving 19 bases between them. The CDR3 DNA reads as TGTGCCAGCAGTGGACCGCAGGGTCCACAGGCAGCTTTCTTT. This codes for CASSGPQGPQAAFF.

The chain combines TRBV28 with TRBJ1-6; possibly TRBD1 for D (6 bases). The germline V gene encodes CDR1 MDHEN and CDR2 SYDVKM. The CDR3 consists of 15 residues. V dropped 6 bases and J dropped 8 bases, with 17 bases sitting between them. CDR3 nucleotides: TGTGCCAGCAGATCTGAGACAGGATGGGATTCACCCCTCCACTTT. Translated, it gives CASRSETGWDSPLHF. Using reference TRBV28 and TRBJ1-6 for the parts outside the CDR3, the full variable domain is DVKVTQSSRYLVKRTGEKVFLECVQDMDHENMFWYRQDPGLGLRLIYFSYDVKMKEKGDIPEGYSVSREKKERFSLILESASTNQTSMYLCASRSETGWDSPLHFGNGTRLTVT.

This chain connects TRBV19 to TRBJ2-1; D is perhaps TRBD1 (5 bases). This CDR3 is 13 amino acids long. The V end lost 4 bases, the J end lost 4 bases, and 8 bases lay between the germline ends. CDR1 is LNHDA and CDR2 is SQIVND in the germline V gene (reference sequence). CDR3 in DNA: TGTGCCAGTAGTACGGACACGTACAATGAGCAGTTCTTC. This gives the protein CASSTDTYNEQFF.

This clone was seen more than once but under ten times. The rearrangement links TRBV14 to TRBJ1-4; no definite D call. V was shortened by 2 bases and J by 6 bases, with 4 bases between the two germline ends. CDR1 is SGHDN, CDR2 FVKESK, per germline. The length of the CDR3 is 12 residues. In DNA form, the CDR3 reads TGTGCCAGCAGCCAACTCGATGAAAAACTGTTTTTT. The encoded protein is CASSQLDEKLFF.

The V and J genes are TRBV27 and TRBJ1-4, with a weak D call TRBD1 (5 bases). The germline CDR1 and CDR2 sequences are MNHEY and SMNVEV (reference sequence). This CDR3 region has 15 residues. V gave up 9 bases and J gave up 0 bases, with 14 bases separating them. This CDR3 reads CASNPGFSTNEKLFF. CDR3 sequence (DNA): TGTGCCAGTAACCCAGGGTTTTCAACTAATGAAAAACTGTTTTTT.

This clone was counted a single time. The V and J genes are TRBV10-3 and TRBJ1-3, with D perhaps matching TRBD1 (5 bases). The CDR3 is 13 residues long. Trimming pared 5 bases from V and 4 bases from J, leaving 9 bases between. CDR1 and CDR2 (germline): ENHRY, SYGVKD. CDR3 loop: CAISLGAGNTIYF. CDR3 nucleotides: TGTGCCATCAGTTTAGGGGCGGGAAACACCATATATTTT.